Listed below are T cell receptor beta chains from one sample, sequenced in a study of tumor and adjacent non-tumor tissue in lung cancer. TCRdb passed the multiplex PCR reads through MiXCR, listing each CDR3 protein once. The repertoire holds 100,000 or so distinct CDR3 sequences, with around three quarters as singletons. Sequencing used distant non-tumor lung tissue. These receptors were obtained from a man aged 55-75 years with small cell lung cancer. Each CDR3 is given with its conserved first and last residue. Each record gives: D gene, clone size, J gene, V gene, CDR3 protein, CDR3 DNA. D genes are given only for firm matches. The size of a clone is reported for some rows only, either as once, few or many, or as a class for expanded clones.

>.|.|TRBJ2-7|TRBV5-4
CAGSLDLQGYEQYF
TGTGCTGGCAGCTTGGATCTACAGGGCTATGAGCAGTACTTC
>TRBD2|.|TRBJ2-1|TRBV6-5
CASSYSILGLADNEQLF
TGTGCCAGCAGTTACTCGATCTTGGGACTAGCGGACAATGAGCAACTCTTC
>TRBD2|.|TRBJ2-1|TRBV11-2
CAISLGVAGGYYYNEQFF
TGTGCCATCAGCTTAGGAGTAGCGGGAGGCTACTATTACAATGAACAGTTCTTC
>TRBD1|.|TRBJ2-7|TRBV6-1
CASSERDSHTNEQYF
TGTGCGAGCAGTGAAAGGGACAGCCACACAAACGAGCAGTACTTC
>.|.|TRBJ1-1|TRBV6-5
CASETESGKVTFF
TGTGCCAGCGAAACAGAGTCGGGGAAGGTTACTTTCTTT
>.|.|TRBJ2-2|TRBV11-1
CASSSRQGYRTGVLFF
TGTGCCAGCAGTTCCCGACAAGGATATAGGACCGGGGTGCTGTTTTTT
>TRBD1|.|TRBJ1-1|TRBV5-1
CASSEQGAGTEAFF
TGCGCCAGCAGCGAACAGGGGGCCGGGACTGAAGCTTTCTTT
>.|.|TRBJ2-6|TRBV29-1
CSIGENAGANVLTF
TGCAGTATCGGCGAAAACGCTGGGGCCAACGTCCTGACTTTC
>TRBD1|.|TRBJ2-5|TRBV29-1
CSVDPGQDETQYF
TGCAGCGTTGACCCGGGACAGGATGAGACCCAGTATTTC
>TRBD2|.|TRBJ2-7|TRBV7-8
CAGSWVAGGANEQYF
TGTGCCGGCAGCTGGGTAGCGGGAGGTGCCAATGAGCAGTACTTC
>.|.|TRBJ2-3|TRBV4-1
CASSQRMSKPQYF
TGCGCCAGCAGCCAGAGGATGTCTAAGCCCCAGTATTTT
>TRBD2|.|TRBJ2-7|TRBV28
CASLSGELTSRVGCEQYF
TGTGCCAGCTTAAGCGGGGAGTTGACTAGCAGGGTGGGCTGCGAGCAGTACTTC
>.|.|TRBJ1-2|TRBV29-1
CSVATWALYGYTF
TGCAGCGTCGCGACATGGGCCTTATACGGCTACACCTTC
>.|.|TRBJ2-2|TRBV12-3/TRBV12-4
CASSSGGPRELFF
TGTGCTAGCAGCTCAGGGGGGCCCAGGGAGTTGTTTTTT
>TRBD1|.|TRBJ2-1|TRBV6-2/TRBV6-3
CASSYPNGQAGNEQFF
TGTGCCAGCAGTTACCCGAATGGACAGGCAGGTAATGAGCAATTCTTC
>.|.|TRBJ2-5|TRBV6-1
CASSPQGIGETRYF
TGTGCCAGCAGTCCCCAGGGAATTGGCGAGACCCGGTACTTC
>.|.|TRBJ1-3|TRBV7-8
CASSCPRSSGNTVYF
TGTGCCAGCAGCTGCCCGAGGAGCTCTGGAAACACCGTATATTTT
>.|once|TRBJ2-2|TRBV6-5
CDSSSYGTLSGELLF
TGTGACAGCAGTTCTTACGGGACCTTATCCGGGGAGCTGCTTTTT
>.|.|TRBJ2-1|TRBV12-3/TRBV12-4
CATLPGYNEQFF
TGTGCCACCCTGCCGGGCTACAATGAGCAGTTCTTC
>.|many|TRBJ2-7|TRBV5-1
CASSSAHYEQYF
TGCGCCAGCAGCTCCGCTCACTACGAGCAGTACTTC
>.|.|TRBJ2-7|TRBV12-3/TRBV12-4
CASSLKARDPYEQYF
TGTGCCAGCAGTTTAAAAGCGCGAGACCCCTACGAGCAGTACTTC
>.|.|TRBJ2-1|TRBV29-1
CSARFGGPFNEQFF
TGTAGCGCGAGGTTCGGGGGGCCTTTCAATGAGCAGTTCTTC
>TRBD2|.|TRBJ2-3|TRBV20-1
CSAIRQGLGLAGVDTQYF
TGCAGCGCTATTCGCCAGGGATTGGGACTAGCGGGAGTTGATACGCAGTATTTT
>TRBD2|once|TRBJ2-3|TRBV5-4
CASSLEGAGSAGTQYF
TGTGCCAGCAGCTTGGAGGGAGCGGGAAGCGCAGGTACGCAGTATTTT
>.|.|TRBJ2-1|TRBV4-1
CASTQDFTIGEQFF
TGCGCCAGCACCCAAGACTTTACCATCGGGGAGCAGTTCTTC